The T cell receptor beta chain under discussion was sequenced for a study of T cell responses to AZD1222 COVID-19 vaccine. Overall study: The analysis combined second doses at about 4 or about 12 weeks. Findings of the study overall: Seropositivity was recorded at baseline in only a handful of AZD1222 recipients. Reports indicate that nearly half of spike-specific TCRs are directed at unmutated variant regions. Donors, mostly white British, included more females; clonal diversity was possibly underestimated.

The J segment lost 4 bases and the V segment lost 0 bases, leaving 4 bases of the junction unmatched. The germline gives CDR1 LGHDT, CDR2 YNNKEL (reference sequence). This CDR3 is built from 17 residues. Only in-frame clones appear in the TCRdb table, and some are missing; sequencing was by immunoSEQ multiplex PCR. The sample contains 150,000 to 200,000 clones, approximately 95% of which appear only once. Regarding this clone: Its antigen is unknown.

Sequenced material: peripheral blood, taken on day 0 of AZD1222 vaccination. The receptor was isolated from an adult in good health. The chain carries TRBV3-1 (or the pseudogene TRBV3-2) and TRBJ1-6; TRBD1 agrees at 9 bases. CDR3: CASSQDRDRAYNSPLHF. In DNA form, the CDR3 reads TGTGCCAGCAGCCAAGATAGGGACAGGGCTTATAATTCACCCCTCCACTTT.